This T cell receptor beta chain emerged from a study of T-cell reconstitution after alpha-beta-depleted transplantation in children. Unique molecular identifiers were incorporated into the prepared TCRbeta library. TCRdb processed the PCR reads anew with MiXCR; each CDR3 protein has one entry. The sample carries about 300,000 distinct CDR3 sequences, roughly 8.2% recorded once. Concerning this clonotype itself: Its antigen is not identified.

Trimming cost V 6 bases and J 5 bases, with 16 bases left between them. The CDR3 consists of 14 residues. Germline CDR1 and CDR2: MNHNS and SASEGT. Regarding the study as a whole: Newly produced T cells mostly accounted for T-cell counts and diversity one year post-transplant. Several hundred expanded graft clones reportedly supplied alpha-beta T cells about two months after transplant.

V and J are TRBV6-1 and TRBJ1-1, with D perhaps matching TRBD1 (5 bases). The specimen comprised peripheral blood, sampled 360 days after TCRalphabeta/CD19-depleted stem cell transplant. The receptor was derived from a female patient aged 2-15 years who had a stem cell transplant for Fanconi anemia, so the T cells may come from the graft donor. This CDR3 reads CASSTGTPGTEAFF. CDR3 nucleotide sequence: TGTGCCAGCAGCACCGGGACCCCGGGGACTGAAGCTTTCTTT.